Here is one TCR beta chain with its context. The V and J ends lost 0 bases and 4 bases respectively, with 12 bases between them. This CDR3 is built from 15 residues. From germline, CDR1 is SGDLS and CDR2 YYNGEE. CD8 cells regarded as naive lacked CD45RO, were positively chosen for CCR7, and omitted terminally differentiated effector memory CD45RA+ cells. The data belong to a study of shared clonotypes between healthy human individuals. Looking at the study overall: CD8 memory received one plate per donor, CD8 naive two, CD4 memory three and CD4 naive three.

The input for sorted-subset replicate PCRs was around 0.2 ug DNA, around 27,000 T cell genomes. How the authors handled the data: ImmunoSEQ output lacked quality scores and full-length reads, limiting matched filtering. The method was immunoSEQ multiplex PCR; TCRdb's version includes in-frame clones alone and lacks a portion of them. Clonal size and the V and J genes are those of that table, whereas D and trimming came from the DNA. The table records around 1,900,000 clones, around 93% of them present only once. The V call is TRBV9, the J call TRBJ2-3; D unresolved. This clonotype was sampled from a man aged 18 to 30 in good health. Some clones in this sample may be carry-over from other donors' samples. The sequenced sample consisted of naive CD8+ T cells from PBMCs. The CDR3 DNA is TGTGCCAGCAGCGTAGGGTTAGTCGGCCCAGATACGCAGTATTTT. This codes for CASSVGLVGPDTQYF.